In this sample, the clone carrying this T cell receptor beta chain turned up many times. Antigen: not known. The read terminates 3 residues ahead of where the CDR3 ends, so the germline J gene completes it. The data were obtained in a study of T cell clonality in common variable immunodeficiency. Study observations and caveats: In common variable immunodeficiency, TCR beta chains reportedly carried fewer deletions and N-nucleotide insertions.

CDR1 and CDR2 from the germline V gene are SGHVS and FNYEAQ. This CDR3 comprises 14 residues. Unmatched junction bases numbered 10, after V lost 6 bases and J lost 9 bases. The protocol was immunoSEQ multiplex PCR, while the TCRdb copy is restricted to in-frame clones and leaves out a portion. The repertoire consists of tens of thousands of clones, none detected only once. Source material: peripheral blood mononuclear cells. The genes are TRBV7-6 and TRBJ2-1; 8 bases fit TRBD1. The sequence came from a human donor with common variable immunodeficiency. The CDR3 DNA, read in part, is TGTGCCAGCAGGAAATGGGACAGGTCTGGTGAG. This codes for CASRKWDRSGE. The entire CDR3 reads CASRKWDRSGEQFF.